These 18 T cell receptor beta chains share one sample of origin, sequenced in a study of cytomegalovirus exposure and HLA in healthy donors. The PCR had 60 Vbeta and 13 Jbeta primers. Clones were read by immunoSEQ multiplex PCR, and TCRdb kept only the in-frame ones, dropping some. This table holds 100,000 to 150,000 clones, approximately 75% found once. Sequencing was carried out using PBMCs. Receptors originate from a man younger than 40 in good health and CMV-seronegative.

CDR3 sequence reads: CASSNDRNTEAFF. CDR3 bases: TGTGCCAGCAGTAACGACAGAAATACTGAAGCTTTCTTT. The chain recombines TRBV7-2 with TRBJ1-1; maybe TRBD1 (5 bases). Deletions cut 6 bases from V and 5 bases from J, with 13 bases between. There are 13 residues in the CDR3. CDR1 SGHTA and CDR2 FQGNSA come from the germline V gene.

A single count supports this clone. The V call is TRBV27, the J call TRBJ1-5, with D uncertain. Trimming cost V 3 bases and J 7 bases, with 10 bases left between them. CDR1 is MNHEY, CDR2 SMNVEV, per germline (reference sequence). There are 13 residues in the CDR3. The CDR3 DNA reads TGTGCCAGCAGTTTGGGAGAATTCCAGCCCCAGCATTTT. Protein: CASSLGEFQPQHF.

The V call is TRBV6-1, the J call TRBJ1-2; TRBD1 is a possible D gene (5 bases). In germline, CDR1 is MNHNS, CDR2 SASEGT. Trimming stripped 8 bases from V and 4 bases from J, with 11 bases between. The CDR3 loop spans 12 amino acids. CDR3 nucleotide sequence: TGTGCCAGCGGAGACAGATTCTATGGCTACACCTTC. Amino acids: CASGDRFYGYTF.

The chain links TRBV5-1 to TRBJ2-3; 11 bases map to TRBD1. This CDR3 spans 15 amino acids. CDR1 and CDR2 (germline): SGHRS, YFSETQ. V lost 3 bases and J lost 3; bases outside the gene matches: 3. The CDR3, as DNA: TGCGCCAGCAGCTGGACAGGGGGCAAAACAGATACGCAGTATTTT. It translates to CASSWTGGKTDTQYF.

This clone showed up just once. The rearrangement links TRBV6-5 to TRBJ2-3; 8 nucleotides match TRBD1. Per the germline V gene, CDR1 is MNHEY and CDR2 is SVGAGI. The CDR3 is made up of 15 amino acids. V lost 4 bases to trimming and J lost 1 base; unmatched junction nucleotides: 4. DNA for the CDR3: TGTGCCAGCAGTTCACCGGGACAGGGCACAGATACGCAGTATTTT. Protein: CASSSPGQGTDTQYF.

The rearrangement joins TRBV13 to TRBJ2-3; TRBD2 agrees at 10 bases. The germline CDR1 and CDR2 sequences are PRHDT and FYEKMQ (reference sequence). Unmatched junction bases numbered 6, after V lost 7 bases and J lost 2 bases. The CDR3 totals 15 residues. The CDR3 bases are TGTGCCAGCAACCGGGGACTAGCGTACACAGATACGCAGTATTTT. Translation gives CASNRGLAYTDTQYF.

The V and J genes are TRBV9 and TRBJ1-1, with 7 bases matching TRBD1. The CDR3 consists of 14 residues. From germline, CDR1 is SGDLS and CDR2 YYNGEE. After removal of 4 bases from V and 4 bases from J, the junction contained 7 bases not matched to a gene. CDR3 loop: CASSPDRQGTEAFF. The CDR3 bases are TGTGCCAGCAGCCCAGACCGACAGGGCACTGAAGCTTTCTTT.

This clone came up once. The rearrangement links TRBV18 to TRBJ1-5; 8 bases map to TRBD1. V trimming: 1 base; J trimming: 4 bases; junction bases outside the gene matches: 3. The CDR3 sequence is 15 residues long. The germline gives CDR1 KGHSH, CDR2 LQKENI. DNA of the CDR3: TGTGCCAGCTCACCACAGCAGGGGGCTAATCAGCCCCAGCATTTT. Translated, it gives CASSPQQGANQPQHF.

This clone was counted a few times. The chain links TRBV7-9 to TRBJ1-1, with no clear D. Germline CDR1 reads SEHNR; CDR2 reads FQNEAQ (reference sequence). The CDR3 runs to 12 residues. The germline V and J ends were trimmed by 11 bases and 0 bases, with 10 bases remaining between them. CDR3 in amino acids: CAYTGLNTEAFF. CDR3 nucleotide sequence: TGTGCCTACACCGGGTTGAACACTGAAGCTTTCTTT.

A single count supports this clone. CDR3 residues: CASSAGLAYNEQFF. The CDR3 DNA is TGTGCCAGCAGTGCAGGACTAGCGTATAATGAGCAGTTCTTC. The chain couples TRBV2 to TRBJ2-1; 9 bases align to TRBD2. The CDR3 is 14 residues long. The junction had 5 bases not matched to a gene; V was cut back by 4 bases and J by 7 bases. CDR1 and CDR2 from the germline V gene are SNHLY and FYNNEI.

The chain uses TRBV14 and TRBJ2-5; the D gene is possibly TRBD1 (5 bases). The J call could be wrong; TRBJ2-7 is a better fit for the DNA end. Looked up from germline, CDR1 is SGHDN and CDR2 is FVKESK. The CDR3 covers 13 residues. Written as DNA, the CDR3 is TGTGCCAGCAGCCCCAGGGTCTCCTACGAGCAGTACTTC. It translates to CASSPRVSYEQYF.

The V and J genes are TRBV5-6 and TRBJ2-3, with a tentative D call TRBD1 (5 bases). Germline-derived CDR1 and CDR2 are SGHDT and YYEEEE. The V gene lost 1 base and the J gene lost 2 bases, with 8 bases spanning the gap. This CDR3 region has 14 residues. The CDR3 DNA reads TGTGCCAGCAGCTTGAAAGGGGACACAGATACGCAGTATTTT. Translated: CASSLKGDTDTQYF.

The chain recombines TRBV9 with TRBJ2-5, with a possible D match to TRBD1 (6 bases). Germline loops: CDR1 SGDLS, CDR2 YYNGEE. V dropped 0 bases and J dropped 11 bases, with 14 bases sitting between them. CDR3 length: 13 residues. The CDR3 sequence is CASSVVEGVTQYF. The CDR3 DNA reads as TGTGCCAGCAGCGTAGTCGAGGGGGTAACACAGTACTTC.

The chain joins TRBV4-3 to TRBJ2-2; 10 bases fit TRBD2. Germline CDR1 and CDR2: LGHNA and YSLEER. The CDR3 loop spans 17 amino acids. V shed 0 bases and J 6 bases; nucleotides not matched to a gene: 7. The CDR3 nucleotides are TGCGCCAGCAGCCAAGATCCAAGCGGGGGGGAATCCGGGGAGCTGTTTTTT. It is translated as CASSQDPSGGESGELFF.

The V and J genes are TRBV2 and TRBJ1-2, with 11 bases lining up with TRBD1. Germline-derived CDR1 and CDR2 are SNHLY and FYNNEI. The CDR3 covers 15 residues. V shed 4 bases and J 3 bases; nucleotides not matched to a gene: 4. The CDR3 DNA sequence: TGTGCCAGCAGTGGGGGACAGGGGGGAGACTATGGCTACACCTTC. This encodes CASSGGQGGDYGYTF.

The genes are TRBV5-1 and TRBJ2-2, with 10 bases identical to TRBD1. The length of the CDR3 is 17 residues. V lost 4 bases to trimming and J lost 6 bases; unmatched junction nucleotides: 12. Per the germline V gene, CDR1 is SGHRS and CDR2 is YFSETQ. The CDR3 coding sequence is TGCGCCAGCAGCGTGACAGGGGGCACGTTTAGTGCCGGGGAGCTGTTTTTT. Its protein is CASSVTGGTFSAGELFF.

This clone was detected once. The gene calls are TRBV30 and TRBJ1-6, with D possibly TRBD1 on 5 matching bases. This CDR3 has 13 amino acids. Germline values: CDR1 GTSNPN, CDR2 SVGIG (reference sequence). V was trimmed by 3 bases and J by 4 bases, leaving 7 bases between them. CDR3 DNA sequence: TGTGCCTGGAGGGGACTGTATAATTCACCCCTCCACTTT. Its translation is CAWRGLYNSPLHF.

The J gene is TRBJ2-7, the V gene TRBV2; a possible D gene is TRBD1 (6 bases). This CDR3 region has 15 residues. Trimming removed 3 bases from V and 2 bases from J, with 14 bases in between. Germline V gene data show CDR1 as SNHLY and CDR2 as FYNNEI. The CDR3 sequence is CASSDPTGRAYEQYF. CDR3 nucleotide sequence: TGTGCCAGCAGTGATCCCACAGGGAGAGCCTACGAGCAGTACTTC.